This T cell receptor beta chain was found in a study of blood T cell repertoires in COVID-19 (dated by TCRdb to about 2020). Background for the entire study: Collaborator samples came from the United States, Italy and Spain and covered acute and convalescent phases of COVID-19. The sample metadata nearly always contained a de-identified subject ID, COVID-19 status, age in years and sex. Subjects who had been exposed to COVID-19, were actively infected with it, or had recovered from it provided the deeply sampled blood TCRbeta repertoires that made up the dataset. Samples were obtained from the ongoing ImmuneRACE study (first 160 participants) and from 1,254 subjects provided by 6 global collaborators. Where available, HLA class I and class II types were taken from metadata supplied by the sample provider and were not determined by assay-based typing. A freely available public database, intended as a resource for researchers studying the immune response to SARS-CoV-2, is where the repertoires were released. The material from the prospective study consisted of cDNA or gDNA derived from T cells, B-cell-depleted T cells, or PBMCs.

TCRbeta CDR3 regions were amplified from genomic DNA by means of the immunoSEQ Assay, a bias-controlled multiplex PCR. Concerning the study's data processing: Nucleated cell counts per sample were estimated from amplification of reference gene primers within the assay. To quantify the absolute abundance of each unique TCRbeta CDR3 rearrangement, sequence reads were collapsed and filtered. For each sample, productive Simpson clonality was calculated by taking the square root of Simpson's diversity index across productive rearrangements. TCRdb obtained this table from immuneACCESS and retained in-frame rearrangements with V and J assigned. These tables miss some clones; where compared with another copy, unresolved V genes account for less than half of the shortfall, and the remainder is unexplained. V and J calls and clone size are copied from that table; D and trimming were computed from the DNA. A total of fewer than 120,000 clones appear in this sample, around 90% of them only once. Of the sample, around 3.2% falls within the top ten clones.

The germline V gene gives CDR1 as MDHEN and CDR2 as SYDVKM. Spanning cysteine to phenylalanine, the CDR3 consists of 16 amino acids. Only the CDR3 DNA stays, 48 bases, in frame from base 1. The junction shows trimming of 4 bases on V and 2 bases on J, and the gene matches do not reach 10 bases of it. The full study reports these points: How much clinical and demographic metadata was included differed by source and by participant, and the metadata was provided uncurated.

Turning to this clone: Its antigen target is currently unknown. Within one base of it there is no much larger clone, and no base qualities were kept.

Each collaborating institution followed its own protocols to collect whole blood in K2EDTA tubes. Collaborator samples were shipped for TCRbeta analysis as frozen whole blood, isolated PBMCs, or DNA extracted from either sample type. The sequence derives from a woman in her 50s with acute or convalescent COVID-19. Sequenced material: peripheral blood. The chain uses TRBV28 and TRBJ2-5, with TRBD2 matching 7 junction bases. The nucleotide sequence reads as follows: TGTGCCAGCAGTTGGGTTTTAGCGGGTGTACAAGAGACCCAGTACTTC. The translation is CASSWVLAGVQETQYF.